The 2 T cell receptor beta chains below all came from one sample that was sequenced in a study of graft-versus-host responses after intestinal transplantation. The repertoire was sequenced with immunoSEQ multiplex PCR; TCRdb's copy has only in-frame clones and lacks some. The repertoire holds approximately 60,000 clones, with approximately 91% as singletons. Their cognate antigens are unknown. The sequencing here drew on unstimulated CD8+ T cells sorted from spleen or lymph node cells, taken before transplant. All receptors come from a human donor who was the organ donor for an intestinal transplant.

This clone has just a few counts. V and J are TRBV30 and TRBJ1-1; 8 nucleotides agree with TRBD1. Germline lookup yields CDR1 GTSNPN and CDR2 SVGIG (reference sequence). V was pared by 0 bases and J by 6 bases, with 12 bases of the junction left unmatched. The CDR3 has 16 residues. As DNA, the CDR3 is TGTGCCTGGAGTGTGGGGCAGGGGGCAAGAAGTGCTGAAGCTTTCTTT. Its translation: CAWSVGQGARSAEAFF.

The chain is built from TRBV28 and TRBJ1-1, with D hard to call. Germline CDR1 is MDHEN and CDR2 is SYDVKM. V lost 1 base and J 1 base, leaving 4 bases between the germline ends. The CDR3 totals 13 residues. The CDR3 here is CASSLSGNTEAFF. In DNA, the CDR3 is TGTGCCAGCAGTTTATCCGGGAACACTGAAGCTTTCTTT.